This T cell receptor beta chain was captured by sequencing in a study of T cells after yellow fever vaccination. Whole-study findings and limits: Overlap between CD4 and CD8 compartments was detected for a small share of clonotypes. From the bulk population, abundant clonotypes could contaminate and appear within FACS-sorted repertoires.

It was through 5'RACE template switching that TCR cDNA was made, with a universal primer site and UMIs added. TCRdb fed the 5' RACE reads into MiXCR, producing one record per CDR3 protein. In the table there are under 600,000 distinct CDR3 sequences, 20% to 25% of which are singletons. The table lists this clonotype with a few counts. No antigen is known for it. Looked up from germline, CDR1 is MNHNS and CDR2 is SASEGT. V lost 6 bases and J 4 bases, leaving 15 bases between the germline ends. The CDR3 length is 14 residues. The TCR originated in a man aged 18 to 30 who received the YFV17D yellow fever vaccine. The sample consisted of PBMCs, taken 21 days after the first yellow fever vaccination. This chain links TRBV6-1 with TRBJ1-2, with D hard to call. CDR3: CASRTGATTYGYTF. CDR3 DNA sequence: TGTGCCAGCAGAACGGGCGCTACGACCTATGGCTACACCTTC.